These 19 T cell receptor beta chains were all obtained from the same sample, sequenced in a study of early T cells in non-severe SARS-CoV-2 infection (dated by TCRdb to the early 2020s). Libraries were built with 5' RACE. TCRdb shows the sequencer as NextSeq 500. TCRdb ran its own pipeline on the public reads, namely fastp trimming at Q25 and MiXCR clone calling, and kept in-frame beta chains. Under each unique CDR3 protein, matching rows form one entry showing the most common genes and DNA. This sample comprises under 70,000 distinct CDR3 sequences, just under 5% of them detected only once. Under 6.5% of the sample goes to the ten largest clones. The specimen sequenced was whole blood. These receptors were collected from an adult who was a healthcare worker with PCR-confirmed SARS-CoV-2 infection or an uninfected control (not recorded which).

This clonotype was counted many times. V usage is TRBV27 and J usage is TRBJ1-6; 7 nucleotides agree with TRBD1. The V and J ends lost 6 bases and 7 bases, in that order; junction bases with no gene match: 9. Germline lookup yields CDR1 MNHEY and CDR2 SMNVEV (reference sequence). The CDR3 runs 15 residues. The CDR3 nucleotides are TGTGCCAGCAGCTTCTCGGAGACAGGGAATTCACCCCTCCACTTT. This sequence encodes CASSFSETGNSPLHF.

This clonotype was counted many times. The chain links TRBV11-2 to TRBJ1-2; no reliable D call. This CDR3 spans 12 amino acids. Per the germline V gene, CDR1 is SGHAT and CDR2 is FQNNGV. V gave up 7 bases and J gave up 8 bases, with 14 bases separating them. The CDR3 sequence is CASTLNPGGYTF. The CDR3 nucleotides read TGTGCCAGCACCCTGAATCCCGGCGGCTACACCTTC.

This clonotype was counted only a few times. V usage is TRBV28 and J usage is TRBJ1-1, with D perhaps TRBD1 (6 bases). The V end lost 8 bases, the J end lost 11 bases, and 15 bases lay between the germline ends. The germline gives CDR1 MDHEN, CDR2 SYDVKM. The CDR3 loop spans 11 amino acids. CDR3: CASGVTGRAFF. CDR3 DNA sequence: TGTGCCAGCGGGGTAACAGGGAGGGCTTTCTTT. The entire variable domain, with the rest obtained from reference TRBV28 and TRBJ1-1, is as follows: DVKVTQSSRYLVKRTGEKVFLECVQDMDHENMFWYRQDPGLGLRLIYFSYDVKMKEKGDIPEGYSVSREKKERFSLILESASTNQTSMYLCASGVTGRAFFGQGTRLTVV.

This clonotype has only a few counts. V gene TRBV20-1 combines with J gene TRBJ2-7, with 13 bases identical to TRBD2. Germline V gene data show CDR1 as DFQATT and CDR2 as SNEGSKA (reference sequence). V shed 5 bases, J shed 6 bases, and the junction held 4 bases outside the gene matches. There are 13 residues in the CDR3. In nucleotides, the CDR3 is TGCAGTGCTGGGGGACTAGCGGGACGCGAGCAGTACTTC. Protein sequence: CSAGGLAGREQYF.

The chain joins TRBV6-1 to TRBJ1-4, with D possibly being TRBD1 (5 bases). CDR3 length: 14 amino acids. The V end lost 2 bases, the J end lost 4 bases, and 8 bases lay between the germline ends. Germline CDR1 is MNHNS and CDR2 is SASEGT. CDR3 amino acids: CASSELQVNEKLFF. The CDR3 DNA follows: TGTGCCAGCAGTGAACTACAGGTTAATGAAAAACTGTTTTTT.

This clonotype was detected many times. The V gene is TRBV12-3 or TRBV12-4, the J gene TRBJ1-1, with D hard to call. The CDR3 extends over 12 amino acids. The V and J ends lost 6 bases and 1 base respectively, with 6 bases between them. The CDR3 spells CASSRTNTEAFF. CDR3 in DNA: TGTGCCAGCAGCCGAACGAACACTGAAGCTTTCTTT.

The chain uses TRBV19 and TRBJ2-1, with 7 bases that match TRBD1. CDR3 size: 13 residues. V gave up 4 bases and J gave up 5 bases; unmatched junction bases: 2. Per germline, CDR1 LNHDA and CDR2 SQIVND (reference sequence). CDR3 residues: CASSTGQNNEQFF. CDR3 nucleotide sequence: TGTGCCAGTAGTACGGGACAGAACAATGAGCAGTTCTTC.

This clonotype was recorded a few times. The chain recombines TRBV29-1 with TRBJ1-1; 8 bases are shared with TRBD1. The V segment lost 4 bases and the J segment 4 bases; nucleotides outside the gene matches: 5. This CDR3 region has 13 residues. The germline CDR1 and CDR2 sequences are SQVTM and ANQGSEA. The chain's CDR3 is CSVAGGRGTEAFF. The CDR3 nucleotides are TGCAGCGTTGCAGGGGGCCGAGGCACTGAAGCTTTCTTT.

This clonotype was found many times. The chain is built from TRBV19 and TRBJ2-7; 9 nucleotides align to TRBD1. With 4 bases clipped from V and 3 bases from J, the junction kept 10 bases outside the gene matches. CDR1 and CDR2 from the germline V gene are LNHDA and SQIVND (reference sequence). The CDR3 covers 16 residues. This chain's CDR3 is CASSTFDRGTVYEQYF. For the CDR3, the DNA is TGTGCCAGTAGTACTTTTGACAGGGGGACCGTCTACGAGCAGTACTTC.

Only a few counts were recorded for this clonotype. One end of the junction does not line up with germline, which may come from a read error. The chain uses TRBV30 and TRBJ1-5, with D unresolved. Germline CDR1 reads GTSNPN; CDR2 reads SVGIG (reference sequence). The CDR3 has 13 residues. The CDR3 bases are TGTACCTGGAGTGATAGTAGCAATCAGCCCCAGCATTTT. Its translation: CTWSDSSNQPQHF.

This clonotype was counted between two and nine times. The CDR3 spells CSVELRETYNEQFF. CDR3 sequence (DNA): TGCAGCGTTGAGCTGAGGGAGACCTACAATGAGCAGTTCTTC. The chain uses TRBV29-1 and TRBJ2-1; D might be TRBD2 (5 bases). Germline V lookup: CDR1 SQVTM, CDR2 ANQGSEA. The length of the CDR3 is 14 residues. V shed 3 bases and J shed 2 bases, with 11 bases lying between them.

In this sample, this clonotype turned up a few times. The genes are TRBV4-2 and TRBJ2-7, with 11 bases aligning to TRBD2. V gave up 1 base and J gave up 9 bases; unmatched junction bases: 5. The CDR3 is 14 amino acids. Per the germline V gene, CDR1 is LGHNA and CDR2 is YNFKEQ. CDR3 nucleotide sequence: TGTGCCAGCAGCCAAGCCTTAGCGGGAGGGGTGCAGTACTTC. Its translation: CASSQALAGGVQYF.

The chain combines TRBV7-2 with TRBJ2-7; possible D gene TRBD1, 6 bases. Trimming took off 2 bases at V and 10 bases at J, with 12 bases between the two ends. The CDR3 runs to 12 residues. Germline V gene lookup returns CDR1 SGHTA and CDR2 FQGNSA. The CDR3 DNA is TGTGCCAGCAGCTTAAGGGACACCCCTCAGTACTTC. The encoded protein is CASSLRDTPQYF.

This clonotype came up many times. V usage is TRBV5-8 and J usage is TRBJ2-7; TRBD1 matches 8 bases. The junction had 6 bases not matched to a gene; V was cut back by 2 bases and J by 5 bases. The CDR3 is made up of 14 amino acids. Germline assignment: CDR1 SGHTS and CDR2 YDEGEE. CDR3 bases: TGTGCCAGCAGCTTAGAACAGGGGGGCGACGAGCAGTACTTC. Its translation is CASSLEQGGDEQYF.

Concerning this clonotype: A much more abundant neighbour one base away suggests this may be a read error. The chain links TRBV7-2 to TRBJ1-1; no definite D call. The CDR3 length is 12 residues. Germline loops: CDR1 SGHTA, CDR2 FQGNSA. The CDR3 DNA follows: TGTGTCAGCCGATTTGCTGTCACTGAAGCTTTCTTT. This encodes CVSRFAVTEAFF.

The chain recombines TRBV24-1 with TRBJ2-2, with 7 bases fitting TRBD1. The CDR3 is made up of 15 amino acids. The germline V gene encodes CDR1 KGHDR and CDR2 SFDVKD. V gave up 3 bases and J gave up 6 bases; unmatched junction bases: 6. CDR3 loop: CATSDPDRVPGELFF. DNA of the CDR3: TGTGCCACCAGTGATCCTGACAGGGTCCCCGGGGAGCTGTTTTTT.

The CDR3 DNA reads TGCGCCAGCAGCCAAGATCGTGGGGTAAGAGGCTACACCTTC. It yields the protein CASSQDRGVRGYTF. The J gene is TRBJ1-2, the V gene TRBV4-3; D is uncertain. V lost 0 bases, J lost 8 bases, and 13 bases lay in between. Germline CDR1 reads LGHNA; CDR2 reads YSLEER. This CDR3 spans 14 amino acids.

This clonotype was counted at least ten times. The genes are TRBV10-1 and TRBJ2-5, with 7 bases matching TRBD2. Trimming took 8 bases from V and 4 from J; bases not matched to a gene: 7. There are 13 residues in the CDR3. Looked up from germline, CDR1 is WNHNN and CDR2 is SYGVQD (reference sequence). CDR3 region: CASAAGRGETQYF. The CDR3 DNA reads as TGCGCCAGCGCCGCTGGGAGGGGAGAGACCCAGTACTTC.

This clonotype was seen ten or more times. The chain combines TRBV5-1 with TRBJ1-1; TRBD1 might be the D (6 bases). Deletions cut 4 bases from V and 1 base from J, with 11 bases between. CDR1 and CDR2 (germline): SGHRS, YFSETQ. This CDR3 comprises 14 residues. In nucleotides, the CDR3 is TGCGCCAGCAGCACCGGGACACCGAACACTGAAGCTTTCTTT. It codes for CASSTGTPNTEAFF.